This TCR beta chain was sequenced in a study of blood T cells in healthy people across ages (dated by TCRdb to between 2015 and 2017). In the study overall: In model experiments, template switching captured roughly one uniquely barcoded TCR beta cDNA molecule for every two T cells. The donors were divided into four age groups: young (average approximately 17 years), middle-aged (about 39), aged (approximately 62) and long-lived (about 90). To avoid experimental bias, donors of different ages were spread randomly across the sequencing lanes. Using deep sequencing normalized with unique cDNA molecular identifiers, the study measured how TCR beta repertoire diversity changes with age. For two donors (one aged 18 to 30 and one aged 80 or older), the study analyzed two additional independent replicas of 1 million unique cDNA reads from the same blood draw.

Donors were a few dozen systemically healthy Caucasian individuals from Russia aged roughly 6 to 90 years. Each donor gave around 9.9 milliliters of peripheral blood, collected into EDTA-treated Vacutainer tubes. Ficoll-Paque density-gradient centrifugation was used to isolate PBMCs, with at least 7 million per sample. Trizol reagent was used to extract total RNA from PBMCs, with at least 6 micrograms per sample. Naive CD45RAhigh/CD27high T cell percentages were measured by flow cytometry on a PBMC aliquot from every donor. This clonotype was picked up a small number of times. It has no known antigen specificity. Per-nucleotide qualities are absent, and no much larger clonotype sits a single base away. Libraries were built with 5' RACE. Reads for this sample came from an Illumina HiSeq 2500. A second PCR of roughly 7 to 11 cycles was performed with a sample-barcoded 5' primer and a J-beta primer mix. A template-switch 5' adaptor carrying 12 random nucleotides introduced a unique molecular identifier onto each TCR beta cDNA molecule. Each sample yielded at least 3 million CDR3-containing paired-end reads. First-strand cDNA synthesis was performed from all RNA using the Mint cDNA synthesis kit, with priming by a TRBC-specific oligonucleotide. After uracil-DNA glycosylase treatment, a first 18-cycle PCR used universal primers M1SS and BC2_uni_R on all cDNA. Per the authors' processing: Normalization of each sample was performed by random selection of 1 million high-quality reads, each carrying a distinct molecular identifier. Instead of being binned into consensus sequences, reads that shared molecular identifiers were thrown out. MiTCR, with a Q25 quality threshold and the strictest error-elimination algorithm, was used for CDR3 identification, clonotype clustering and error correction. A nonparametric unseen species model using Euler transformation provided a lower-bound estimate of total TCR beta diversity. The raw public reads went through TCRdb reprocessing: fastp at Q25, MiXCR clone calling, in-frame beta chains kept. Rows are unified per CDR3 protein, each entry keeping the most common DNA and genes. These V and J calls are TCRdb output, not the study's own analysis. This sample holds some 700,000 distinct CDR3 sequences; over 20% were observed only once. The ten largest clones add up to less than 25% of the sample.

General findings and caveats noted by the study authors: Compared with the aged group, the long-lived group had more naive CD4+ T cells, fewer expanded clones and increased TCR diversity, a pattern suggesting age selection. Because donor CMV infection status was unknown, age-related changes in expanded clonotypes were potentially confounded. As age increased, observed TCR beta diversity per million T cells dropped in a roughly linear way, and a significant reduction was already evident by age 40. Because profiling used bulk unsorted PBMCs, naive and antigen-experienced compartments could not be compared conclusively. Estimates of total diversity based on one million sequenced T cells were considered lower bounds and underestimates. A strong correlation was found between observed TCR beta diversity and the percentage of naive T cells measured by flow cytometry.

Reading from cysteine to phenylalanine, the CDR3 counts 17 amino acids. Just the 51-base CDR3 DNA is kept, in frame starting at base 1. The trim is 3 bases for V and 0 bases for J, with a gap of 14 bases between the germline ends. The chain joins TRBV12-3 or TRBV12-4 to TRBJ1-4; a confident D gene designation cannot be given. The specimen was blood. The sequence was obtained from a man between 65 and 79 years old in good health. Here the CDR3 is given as CASSLGPPGATNEKLFF. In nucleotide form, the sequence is TGTGCCAGCAGTTTGGGCCCCCCGGGAGCAACTAATGAAAAACTGTTTTTT.